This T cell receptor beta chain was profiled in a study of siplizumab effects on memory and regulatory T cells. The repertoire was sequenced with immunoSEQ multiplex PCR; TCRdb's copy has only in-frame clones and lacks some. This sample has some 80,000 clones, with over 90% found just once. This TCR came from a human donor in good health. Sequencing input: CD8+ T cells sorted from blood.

The CDR3 DNA is TGTGCCAGCAGCTTAGCGCGGCTAGTTAGTGAGCAGTTCTTC. This gives the protein CASSLARLVSEQFF. The V and J genes are TRBV7-9 and TRBJ2-1; D is uncertain. V gave up 0 bases and J gave up 9 bases, with 12 bases separating them. CDR3 length: 14 residues. Germline V CDR1 and CDR2: SEHNR, FQNEAQ (reference sequence).